This T cell receptor (beta chain) was obtained from a study of cytomegalovirus exposure and HLA in healthy donors. CDR1 MNHNS and CDR2 SASEGT come from the germline V gene. The CDR3 is made up of 15 amino acids. Deletions cut 7 bases from V and 4 bases from J, with 19 bases between. The study ran its PCR with 60 Vbeta and 13 Jbeta primers. TCRdb's copy holds only in-frame clones and misses some; the assay was immunoSEQ multiplex PCR. The sample holds approximately 140,000 clones, 80% seen once. The chain couples TRBV6-1 to TRBJ1-2; D is undetermined. The sequence was obtained from a male donor in good health and CMV-seronegative. Sequencing was done on a sample of PBMCs. In DNA, the CDR3 is TGTGCCAGCAAGCGGGATCAGGACGGGGTCTATGGCTACACCTTC. It specifies CASKRDQDGVYGYTF.